Given below is one TCR beta chain in context. Its antigen is still unknown. These data come from a study of T cells after yellow fever vaccination. General study findings and limits: Weaker overall was a secondary response that nonetheless peaked faster, on day 5 versus 15. Reappearance after the booster was seen for most primary-vaccination clones, at 95% to 97% CD4 and roughly 90% CD8.

The study made its TCR cDNA through 5'RACE template switching. That step introduced a universal primer site along with UMIs. TCRdb called the 5' RACE reads again in MiXCR, with one record for every CDR3 protein. Of about 130,000 distinct CDR3 sequences in the sample, more than 7.5% were seen once. Trimming took off 0 bases at V and 4 bases at J, with 6 bases between the two ends. Germline V gene sequence: CDR1 SGHAT, CDR2 FQNNGV. The CDR3 consists of 13 residues. The sequencing used CD8+ T cells sorted from PBMCs, collected on the day of the yellow fever booster vaccination. The receptor comes from a man between 18 and 35 years old who received the YFV17D yellow fever vaccine. The rearrangement joins TRBV11-2 to TRBJ1-1; D is undetermined. The CDR3: CASSLDPITEAFF. The CDR3 bases are TGTGCCAGCAGCTTAGACCCTATCACTGAAGCTTTCTTT.